This TCR beta chain was retrieved from a study of T-cell reconstitution after alpha-beta-depleted transplantation in children. Researchers prepared the TCRbeta library using unique molecular identifiers, the study reports. TCRdb ran MiXCR on the PCR reads and lists one entry per CDR3 protein. The sample shows some 240,000 distinct CDR3 sequences, more than 7.5% of them seen only once. The CDR3 spans 15 residues. Germline lookup yields CDR1 SGHTA and CDR2 FQGNSA. Trimming at V came to 0 bases and at J to 11 bases, leaving 10 bases not matched to a gene. The rearrangement uses TRBV7-2 and TRBJ2-3; 8 nucleotides agree with TRBD2. The clonotype originates from a human donor who donated a stem cell graft to a child with SCID. The sequenced sample was PBMCs from the stem cell graft donor, obtained from the stem cell graft. CDR3 amino acids: CASSLAVTSADVQYF. In nucleotides, the CDR3 is TGTGCCAGCAGCTTAGCGGTGACTAGCGCAGATGTGCAGTATTTT.